The 19 T cell receptor beta chains below all came from one sample that was sequenced in a study of T-cell memory formation after mild COVID-19. TCRdb passed the 5' RACE reads through MiXCR, listing each CDR3 protein once. The sample yields 400,000 to 450,000 distinct CDR3 sequences, about a sixth seen once. The sample comprised PBMCs or a T cell subset sorted from them (not recorded which). The receptors stem from a man between 18 and 29 years old who had mild COVID-19 (a few samples of this study predate the infection). Cell type and time point are not known.

This chain joins TRBV12-3 or TRBV12-4 and TRBJ1-6; no firm D call. The V and J ends lost 1 base and 9 bases respectively, with 7 bases between them. There are 13 residues in the CDR3. The CDR3 here is CASSLEESSPLHF. The DNA for the CDR3 is TGTGCCAGCAGTTTAGAAGAGTCTTCACCCCTCCACTTT.

V usage is TRBV12-3 or TRBV12-4 and J usage is TRBJ1-1; 8 positions agree with TRBD1. This CDR3 region has 17 residues. The V and J ends lost 5 bases and 0 bases, in that order; junction bases with no gene match: 11. CDR3 sequence (DNA): TGTGCCAGCAGTACTCCGGGACAGGCCACCTTGAACACTGAAGCTTTCTTT. This encodes CASSTPGQATLNTEAFF.

This clonotype turned up a few times. The chain uses TRBV15 and TRBJ1-4; a possible D gene is TRBD1 (6 bases). The length of the CDR3 is 13 residues. CDR1 and CDR2 (germline): LNHNV, YYDKDF (reference sequence). V lost 8 bases, J lost 3 bases, and 10 bases lay in between. CDR3 amino acids: CATGRGANEKLFF. The CDR3, as DNA: TGTGCCACCGGAAGGGGGGCTAATGAAAAACTGTTTTTT.

The chain is built from TRBV12-3 or TRBV12-4 and TRBJ1-1, with 9 positions matching TRBD1. Trimming cost V 5 bases and J 4 bases; bases outside gene matches: 5. The CDR3 sequence is 14 residues long. The CDR3 DNA reads TGTGCCAGCAGTCTCGGACAGGGGTTCACTGAAGCTTTCTTT. Its protein is CASSLGQGFTEAFF.

This clonotype was counted a few times. J is TRBJ2-1 and V is TRBV29-1; the D gene is possibly TRBD1 (5 bases). Germline CDR1 reads SQVTM; CDR2 reads ANQGSEA. This CDR3 has 14 residues. The V gene lost 8 bases and the J gene lost 9 bases, with 23 bases spanning the gap. The CDR3 is CSPPGKGNKSEQFF. The CDR3 coding sequence is TGCAGCCCCCCGGGCAAGGGGAATAAGAGTGAGCAGTTCTTC.

The chain has TRBV5-1 and TRBJ1-2; 7 bases are shared with TRBD1. Germline-derived CDR1 and CDR2 are SGHRS and YFSETQ. There are 14 residues in the CDR3. Trimming removed 3 bases from V and 1 base from J; junction bases left unmatched: 3. The CDR3 sequence: CASSSGQNNYGYTF. The CDR3, as DNA: TGCGCCAGCAGCTCGGGACAGAATAACTATGGCTACACCTTC.

V and J are TRBV18 and TRBJ1-1, with D possibly being TRBD1 (5 bases). The CDR3 totals 14 residues. Germline loops: CDR1 KGHSH, CDR2 LQKENI. Trimming pared 6 bases from V and 3 bases from J, leaving 14 bases between. CDR3 nucleotides: TGTGCCAGCTCGCCGGGACTCAGGGACACTGAAGCTTTCTTT. Its translation: CASSPGLRDTEAFF.

The CDR3 is CASSFRLAGFDEQFF. Written as DNA, the CDR3 is TGTGCCAGCAGTTTTCGACTAGCGGGGTTCGATGAGCAGTTCTTC. The chain couples TRBV12-3 or TRBV12-4 to TRBJ2-1, with 11 bases lining up with TRBD2. The V gene end was trimmed by 3 bases and the J gene end by 8 bases; junction bases not matched to a gene: 6. There are 15 residues in the CDR3.

The chain joins TRBV7-3 to TRBJ2-3, with unresolved D. CDR3 length: 14 amino acids. Trimming shortened V by 5 bases and J by 4 bases, and 13 bases separated the two germline ends. Germline V gene data show CDR1 as SGHTA and CDR2 as FQGTGA. CDR3 amino acids: CASSPGSSADTQYF. The CDR3 region has the DNA TGTGCCAGCAGCCCAGGAAGTTCCGCAGATACGCAGTATTTT.

A few counts support this clonotype. V is TRBV27 and J is TRBJ2-3, with D possibly called TRBD1 or TRBD2 (5 bases each). The CDR3 totals 16 residues. The V and J ends lost 4 bases and 5 bases respectively, with 19 bases between them. Germline CDR1 MNHEY, CDR2 SMNVEV (reference sequence). The CDR3 loop reads CASSSRQSSGGDTQYF. CDR3 coding DNA: TGTGCCAGCAGTTCTCGACAGTCCTCTGGGGGAGATACGCAGTATTTT.

Turning to this clonotype: A junction boundary mismatches the germline segment, possibly from a read error. J is TRBJ2-5 and V is TRBV4-3; perhaps D is TRBD1 or TRBD2 (6 bases each). Germline V gives CDR1 LGHNA, CDR2 YSLEER. This CDR3 contains 16 residues. Written as DNA, the CDR3 is TGCGCCAGCAGTCAAGGGGGGTTGATGGGTGGAGAGACCCAGTACTTC. Its translation is CASSQGGLMGGETQYF.

Details on this clonotype: An end of the junction differs from the germline gene, which may be a read error. The genes are TRBV27 and TRBJ2-3; TRBD1 is a possible D gene (7 bases). CDR1 and CDR2 (germline): MNHEY, SMNVEV (reference sequence). The CDR3 consists of 15 residues. The CDR3 nucleotides read TGTGCCAGCAGCCGTACTCAGGGGGGCACAGATACGAAGTATTTT. Its translation is CASSRTQGGTDTKYF.

There are a few counts of this clonotype. The V and J genes are TRBV29-1 and TRBJ2-1, with D perhaps matching TRBD1 (6 bases). The V and J ends lost 3 bases and 5 bases respectively, with 11 bases between them. Germline assignment: CDR1 SQVTM and CDR2 ANQGSEA. This CDR3 comprises 13 residues. CDR3 region: CSVEETGNNEQFF. CDR3 coding DNA: TGCAGCGTTGAGGAAACAGGGAACAATGAGCAGTTCTTC.

V usage is TRBV7-2 and J usage is TRBJ2-1, with TRBD2 identical over 7 bases. The CDR3 spans 14 residues. The V and J ends lost 7 bases and 2 bases, in that order; junction bases with no gene match: 5. Germline V gene lookup returns CDR1 SGHTA and CDR2 FQGNSA. The CDR3 spells CASKASGTYNEQFF. CDR3 DNA sequence: TGTGCCAGCAAGGCTAGCGGAACCTACAATGAGCAGTTCTTC.

This clonotype was picked up a small number of times. This sequence joins TRBV4-1 and TRBJ1-5, with D uncertain. Germline V CDR1 and CDR2: MGHRA, YSYEKL. The CDR3 runs to 18 residues. V lost 1 base to trimming and J lost 9 bases, with 25 bases between them. This chain's CDR3 is CASSQVVKSVGRVWPQHF. The CDR3 region has the DNA TGCGCCAGCAGCCAAGTGGTCAAGTCGGTCGGTCGCGTGTGGCCCCAGCATTTT.

In this sample, this clonotype turned up a few times. This chain links TRBV5-1 with TRBJ2-2; D perhaps matches TRBD1 (6 bases). Germline lookup yields CDR1 SGHRS and CDR2 YFSETQ. Between the trimmed V and J ends, which lost 4 bases and 5 bases, there was a span of 15 bases. This CDR3 comprises 15 residues. The CDR3 sequence: CASSGETGQTGELFF. The CDR3 DNA sequence: TGCGCCAGCAGCGGGGAGACAGGCCAAACCGGGGAGCTGTTTTTT.

This clonotype was counted ten times or more. The chain links TRBV7-2 to TRBJ2-1; perhaps TRBD2 as D (5 bases). V was shortened by 2 bases and J by 7 bases, with 9 bases between the two germline ends. Germline V lookup: CDR1 SGHTA, CDR2 FQGNSA. The CDR3 has 13 residues. CDR3 coding DNA: TGTGCCAGCAGCTTAAGCGGCAAGAATGAGCAGTTCTTC. Translation gives CASSLSGKNEQFF.

This clonotype was detected only a few times. The chain is built from TRBV14 and TRBJ2-3, with D possibly being TRBD2 (5 bases). This CDR3 contains 15 residues. Germline V gene lookup returns CDR1 SGHDN and CDR2 FVKESK. V was shortened by 0 bases and J by 4 bases, with 11 bases between the two germline ends. CDR3 protein: CASSQEGMRADTQYF. For the CDR3, the DNA is TGTGCCAGCAGCCAAGAAGGCATGCGGGCAGATACGCAGTATTTT. The variable domain in full, completed from reference TRBV14 and TRBJ2-3, reads EAGVTQFPSHSVIEKGQTVTLRCDPISGHDNLYWYRRVMGKEIKFLLHFVKESKQDESGMPNNRFLAERTGGTYSTLKVQPAELEDSGVYFCASSQEGMRADTQYFGPGTRLTVL.

This clonotype was detected only a few times. The V call is TRBV12-3 or TRBV12-4, the J call TRBJ1-4; 7 bases are a match to TRBD1. After removal of 0 bases from V and 4 bases from J, the junction contained 2 bases not matched to a gene. CDR3 length: 15 residues. CDR3 in amino acids: CASSLAGDSNEKLFF. The CDR3 coding sequence is TGTGCCAGCAGTTTAGCTGGGGACAGTAATGAAAAACTGTTTTTT.